The entry below describes one T cell receptor beta chain. This clonotype was picked up many times. Its cognate antigen has yet to be identified. Base qualities are not at hand, and no much larger clone is one base apart. Library creation used multiplex PCR. The instrument was an Illumina HiSeq 4000. To build TCR beta libraries, CDR3 regions were amplified by Arm-PCR using iRepertoire HTBI primers. Before sequencing, the PCR products underwent gel purification. Per the source publication's procedure: Across samples, 60 to 75 TRBV and around 15 TRBJ segments were identified and used for gene usage analysis of CDR3 amino acid clonotypes. COPE and FqMerger were used to merge filtered high-quality paired reads into contigs. BLAST was used to align contigs to the IMGT TRBV, TRBD and TRBJ reference genes, and CDR3 was defined following IMGT. Highly expanded clones were defined as clonotypes with a frequency above 0.1%. Shannon entropy served as the measure of repertoire diversity, while the Gini coefficient captured V-J evenness. Public clonotypes were defined as clonotypes shared by more than one individual. The public sequencing data were trimmed at Q25 with fastp and processed into clonotypes with MiXCR by TCRdb, which kept only in-frame beta chains. All rows with the same CDR3 protein become a single entry with the most common DNA and genes. The V and J calls shown here were made by TCRdb, not taken from the authors' results. Here the sample has 540,000 or so distinct CDR3 sequences; about 13% occur a single time. Roughly 9.7% of the sample is held by the ten biggest clonotypes.

The time point label, as the study defines it: newly diagnosed GD, antithyroid drugs for less than 3 months. For both TCR sequencing and RNA sequencing, RNA was extracted from PBMCs in TRIzol. Graves' disease was diagnosed according to American Thyroid Association guidelines. Recruitment of patients was carried out at an endocrinology department in Xi'an, China. Each patient gave approximately 8.8 milliliters of peripheral blood, collected in an EDTA anticoagulant tube. Ficoll Paque Plus density gradient separation was used to isolate PBMCs, and no additional T cell sorting was done. RNA quality was checked with an Agilent 2100 Bioanalyzer and agarose gel, and concentration with a NanoDrop 2000. The record originates from a study of regulatory T cells in long-lasting Graves disease listed by TCRdb under 2021. Study-level background: In the newly diagnosed Graves' disease group, patients had been taking antithyroid drugs for less than 3 months. A total of around 33 samples underwent TCR sequencing, from 13 patients with persistent Graves' disease and 20 or so patients with newly diagnosed Graves' disease. The study was conducted in China and was registered as a clinical trial. Peripheral blood TCR sequencing and RNA sequencing compared persistent Graves' disease patients with newly diagnosed Graves' disease patients. Results the study describes overall, beyond this receptor: Peripheral blood alone was examined, since thyroid tissue, which constituted the primary lesion, could not be accessed. Persistent disease showed preferential use of TRBV28, TRBJ1-2 and TRBJ2-5, whereas newly diagnosed disease favored TRBV20-1 and TRBJ2-1. Persistent Graves' disease patients showed lower TCR Shannon entropy and fewer highly expanded clones than newly diagnosed patients, suggesting clonal expansion. Sequencing and analysis were restricted to the TCR beta chain. Patients with persistent disease shared more public clonotypes (approximately 2,500) than newly diagnosed patients did (966). The authors noted that the small sample size was a limitation that may lower accuracy.

V gives up 5 bases and J gives up 6 bases, and the segment between their germline ends measures 7 bases. From the cysteine up to the phenylalanine, the CDR3 has a length of 11 residues. CDR3 DNA only is kept here, 33 bases in frame from base 1. This sample also belongs to another study, concerning T cells in Graves' hyperthyroidism and ophthalmopathy. That second report states: Graves' hyperthyroidism was defined as stable when no progression to ophthalmopathy occurred over 18 months of follow-up. Hyperthyroidism patients were newly diagnosed, had a disease duration of under 2 months, and were aged 18 to 65 years. Any patient with an uncontrolled infection, another autoimmune disease, pregnancy or lactation was excluded. Diagnoses were established on the basis of clinical symptoms, serum thyroxine and TRAb, thyroid ultrasound, and orbital computed tomography. The TCR CDR3 was subjected to a first round of RT-PCR using the HTBI primer set and the Qiagen OneStep RT-PCR kit. Most expanded thyroid clonotypes (frequency above 0.001) were also detected in blood, a finding suggesting that blood repertoires may reflect thyroid immune responses. A 13 V-J signature model separated ophthalmopathy from stable hyperthyroidism, with nearly 90% sensitivity and around 84% specificity in cross-validation and 80%/75% in testing. In validation, the model predicted progression to ophthalmopathy with approximately 70% sensitivity and around 72% specificity, a median of around six months before onset. A discovery cohort of roughly 100 patients, roughly 40 with Graves' ophthalmopathy and about 58 with stable Graves' hyperthyroidism, was used to find distinguishing TCR V-J signatures. Whether ophthalmopathy could be predicted prospectively was tested in an independent validation cohort made up of under 20 hyperthyroidism patients plus 17 patients who later progressed to ophthalmopathy. The approximately 95 discovery patients were divided at random into training and test sets in a 7:3 ratio. In six Graves' hyperthyroidism patients, the study also compared T-cell repertoires from thyroid tissue with T-cell repertoires from blood. After blood sampling, hyperthyroidism patients were treated with methimazole at a starting dose of 30 mg daily, and ophthalmopathy patients were treated with high-dose intravenous methylprednisolone. A second multiplex PCR round built the libraries, followed by size selection and purification. The libraries were sequenced on an Illumina HiSeq2000 using paired-end 100 bp reads. SOAPnuke was used to process the raw data, removing reads that contained adapters or uncalled bases, had a mean Phred below 15, or lacked an exact match to the constant primer or identifier. High-quality paired reads were merged using COPE v1.2.5, and each unique nucleotide sequence was defined as a clonotype. MiTCR v1.1 was used to align clonotypes to the IMGT TRBV, TRBD and TRBJ reference segments. The analysis was restricted to V-J combinations with a frequency above 0.0001, which together covered 99% to 99.2% of the repertoires. The TCS score was defined as the ratio of F50 (clonal expansion) to E x V (chaos), calculated using BLOSUM62-based TCRdist between CDR3 peptides within each V-J. Welch's t-statistics and random forest reduced fewer than 550 V-J features to 10 to 15, which were used in a naive Bayes classifier (R e1071). Sample size was not statistically predetermined, and investigators were not blinded to group allocation. TCR Vbeta CDR3 sequencing of approximately 140 peripheral blood samples (around 45 ophthalmopathy, about 75 hyperthyroidism and roughly 17 progressor patients) is reported in the paper.

The rearrangement joined TRBV12-3 or TRBV12-4 to TRBJ2-5, with no D gene named confidently. Sequenced material: peripheral blood mononuclear cells (PBMCs), taken at new diagnosis, from a patient treated with antithyroid drugs. This TCR derives from a man between 25 and 39 years old with Graves disease. Donor details come from another sample of the same person, matched by shared clones. In nucleotides, the sequence is TGTGCCAGCAGTGCTTCTCAGACCCAGTACTTC. This codes for CASSASQTQYF.